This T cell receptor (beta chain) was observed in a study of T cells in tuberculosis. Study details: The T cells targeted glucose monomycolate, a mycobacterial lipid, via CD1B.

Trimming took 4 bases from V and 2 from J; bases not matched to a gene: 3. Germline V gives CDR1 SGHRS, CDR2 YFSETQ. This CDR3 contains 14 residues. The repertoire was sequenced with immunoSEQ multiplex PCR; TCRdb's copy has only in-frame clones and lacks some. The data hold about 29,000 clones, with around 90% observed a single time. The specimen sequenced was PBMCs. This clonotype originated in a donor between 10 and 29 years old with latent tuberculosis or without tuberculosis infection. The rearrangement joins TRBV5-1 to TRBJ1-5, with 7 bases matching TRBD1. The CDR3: CASSQGDGNQPQHF. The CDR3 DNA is TGCGCCAGCAGCCAGGGGGACGGCAATCAGCCCCAGCATTTT.